This T cell receptor (beta chain) is drawn from a study of blood T cell repertoires in COVID-19. The wider study: T cells, B-cell-depleted T cells, or PBMCs supplied cDNA or gDNA.

This CDR3 spans 17 amino acids. Germline CDR1 MNHEY, CDR2 SMNVEV (reference sequence). The ends lost 5 bases at V and 5 bases at J; junction bases unmatched: 15. Authors' analysis steps: Reference gene primer amplification gave estimated nucleated cell counts. Generated by immunoSEQ multiplex PCR, the TCRdb table keeps only in-frame clones and is missing some. The D gene and trimming were derived from the DNA, and the V and J assignments and clone size from that table. The sample records about 200,000 clones, roughly 80% being singletons. The chain uses TRBV27 and TRBJ2-5, with TRBD2 matching 9 bases. The source material was peripheral blood. The receptor comes from an older woman with acute or convalescent COVID-19. DNA of the CDR3: TGTGCCAGCAGTCCCCGTCTAGGGCTAGCGGGGTATGAGACCCAGTACTTC. Its protein product is CASSPRLGLAGYETQYF.